Listed below are T cell receptor beta chains from one sample, sequenced in a study of CD4 T cells in relation to SARS-CoV-2 and coronaviruses. Generated by immunoSEQ multiplex PCR, the TCRdb table keeps only in-frame clones and is missing some. The table records about 60,000 clones, less than 95% of them present only once. Sequencing input: naive CD4+ T cells from PBMCs. These TCRs come from a human donor in good health. Both conserved end residues are part of each CDR3. Each record gives: J gene, CDR3 length, V gene, D gene, clone size, CDR3 protein, CDR3 DNA. A D gene is named only where the DNA matches it firmly. Size tells how often a clone was seen (once, few, many) or the class of an expanded clone, and some rows leave it out.

J: TRBJ2-2; length: 14; V: TRBV2; D: NA; size: NA; CDR3: CASSGERDTGELFF; DNA: TGTGCCAGCAGTGGGGAGAGGGACACCGGGGAGCTGTTTTTT
J: TRBJ2-1; length: 16; V: TRBV4-1; D: TRBD1; size: NA; CDR3: CASRPRTGGNYNEQFF; DNA: TGCGCCAGCAGACCCCGGACAGGGGGGAATTACAATGAGCAGTTCTTC
J: TRBJ2-1; length: 16; V: TRBV23-1; D: NA; size: NA; CDR3: CASSQPDPMKGNEQFF; DNA: TGCGCCAGCAGTCAACCGGACCCAATGAAAGGCAATGAGCAGTTCTTC
J: TRBJ2-3; length: 16; V: TRBV6-1; D: TRBD2; size: NA; CDR3: CASSEGTSGRTDTQYF; DNA: TGTGCCAGCAGTGAAGGGACTAGCGGGAGGACAGATACGCAGTATTTT
J: TRBJ2-5; length: 11; V: TRBV11-3; D: NA; size: NA; CDR3: CASSLGETQYF; DNA: TGTGCCAGCAGCTTGGGAGAGACCCAGTACTTC
J: TRBJ1-6; length: 14; V: TRBV4-1; D: NA; size: NA; CDR3: CASSLTENNSPLHF; DNA: TGCGCCAGCAGCTTAACAGAGAATAATTCACCCCTCCACTTT
J: TRBJ2-5; length: 16; V: TRBV7-6; D: TRBD2; size: NA; CDR3: CASSLAGTSGGETQYF; DNA: TGTGCCAGCAGCTTAGCCGGGACTAGCGGGGGGGAGACCCAGTACTTC
J: TRBJ2-6; length: 15; V: TRBV18; D: NA; size: NA; CDR3: CASSPPGSGANVLTF; DNA: TGTGCCAGCTCACCACCAGGCTCTGGGGCCAACGTCCTGACTTTC
J: TRBJ2-6; length: 13; V: TRBV15; D: NA; size: once; CDR3: CATSRVPSNVLTF; DNA: TGTGCCACCAGCAGAGTACCCTCCAACGTCCTGACTTTC
J: TRBJ2-5; length: 17; V: TRBV3-1/TRBV3-2; D: TRBD2; size: once; CDR3: CASSQDLTTSGGETQYF; DNA: TGTGCCAGCAGCCAAGACCTTACGACTAGCGGGGGGGAGACCCAGTACTTC
J: TRBJ1-1; length: 15; V: TRBV5-1; D: TRBD1; size: NA; CDR3: CASSLITGGKTEAFF; DNA: TGCGCCAGCAGCTTAATTACAGGGGGCAAGACTGAAGCTTTCTTT
J: TRBJ2-5; length: 16; V: TRBV19; D: TRBD2; size: few; CDR3: CASSMAQGGSQETQYF; DNA: TGTGCCAGTAGTATGGCTCAAGGCGGGAGCCAAGAGACCCAGTACTTC
J: TRBJ2-2; length: 16; V: TRBV10-3; D: TRBD2; size: NA; CDR3: CATRTSGKGDTGELFF; DNA: TGTGCCACGAGGACTAGCGGGAAAGGGGACACCGGGGAGCTGTTTTTT
J: TRBJ2-7; length: 13; V: TRBV5-1; D: NA; size: NA; CDR3: CASSLGPIQEQYF; DNA: TGCGCCAGCAGCTTAGGGCCCATACAGGAGCAGTACTTC
J: TRBJ2-1; length: 12; V: TRBV6-2/TRBV6-3; D: NA; size: NA; CDR3: CASSFSYNEQFF; DNA: TGTGCCAGCAGTTTCTCCTACAATGAGCAGTTCTTC
J: TRBJ2-3; length: 15; V: TRBV5-1; D: NA; size: NA; CDR3: CASREVGGPTDTQYF; DNA: TGCGCCAGCAGGGAGGTAGGGGGGCCCACAGATACGCAGTATTTT
J: TRBJ1-5; length: 16; V: TRBV6-1; D: NA; size: NA; CDR3: CASSDTWAGINQPQHF; DNA: TGTGCCAGCAGTGACACTTGGGCGGGTATCAATCAGCCCCAGCATTTT
J: TRBJ2-5; length: 20; V: TRBV11-2; D: TRBD2; size: NA; CDR3: CASSLEFEGGRAHPPETQYF; DNA: TGTGCCAGCAGCTTAGAGTTTGAGGGCGGGAGGGCGCACCCTCCAGAGACCCAGTACTTC
J: TRBJ1-1; length: 15; V: TRBV28; D: NA; size: once; CDR3: CASSPGGGGGTEAFF; DNA: TGTGCCAGCAGCCCTGGGGGGGGCGGGGGGACTGAAGCTTTCTTT
J: TRBJ2-6; length: 15; V: TRBV18; D: NA; size: NA; CDR3: CASSLGGLEANVLTF; DNA: TGTGCCAGCTCCCTGGGGGGGCTGGAGGCCAACGTCCTGACTTTC
J: TRBJ2-3; length: 14; V: TRBV2; D: NA; size: NA; CDR3: CASSREGSPDTQYF; DNA: TGTGCCAGCAGCCGGGAAGGGAGCCCAGATACGCAGTATTTT
J: TRBJ1-2; length: 14; V: TRBV2; D: TRBD1; size: NA; CDR3: CASREDRVGYGYTF; DNA: TGTGCCAGCAGGGAAGACAGGGTCGGATATGGCTACACCTTC
J: TRBJ2-5; length: 15; V: TRBV28; D: TRBD1; size: NA; CDR3: CASSFTGGLGETQYF; DNA: TGTGCCAGCAGTTTTACAGGGGGATTGGGGGAGACCCAGTACTTC
J: TRBJ2-3; length: 15; V: TRBV18; D: TRBD1; size: once; CDR3: CASSPTGVSTDTQYF; DNA: TGTGCCAGCTCGCCGACAGGGGTTAGCACAGATACGCAGTATTTT
J: TRBJ2-1; length: 17; V: TRBV19; D: TRBD2; size: NA; CDR3: CASMAGVPISSYNEQFF; DNA: TGTGCCAGTATGGCGGGAGTGCCAATAAGCTCCTACAATGAGCAGTTCTTC
J: TRBJ1-2; length: 17; V: TRBV28; D: NA; size: NA; CDR3: CASISSEGSPPGYGYTF; DNA: TGTGCCAGTATTTCGTCTGAGGGTAGCCCCCCGGGCTATGGCTACACCTTC
J: TRBJ1-4; length: 12; V: TRBV3-1/TRBV3-2; D: NA; size: NA; CDR3: CASSLTFEKLFF; DNA: TGTGCCAGCAGCCTTACGTTTGAAAAACTGTTTTTT
J: TRBJ2-1; length: 16; V: TRBV19; D: NA; size: NA; CDR3: CASSIEGLNSYNEQFF; DNA: TGTGCCAGTAGTATCGAGGGACTTAACTCCTACAATGAGCAGTTCTTC
J: TRBJ1-1; length: 14; V: TRBV11-2; D: NA; size: NA; CDR3: CASSLEGGRTEAFF; DNA: TGTGCCAGCAGCTTAGAGGGGGGTAGGACTGAAGCTTTCTTT